This is a list of T cell receptor beta chains from one sample in a study of blood T cell repertoires in COVID-19. TCRdb's table, derived via immunoSEQ multiplex PCR, lists solely in-frame clones and lacks some. This sample has around 99,000 clones; 84% occur once, and the top ten carry 6% to 7%. Input material: peripheral blood. The receptors shown here come from a woman aged 45-60 years with acute or convalescent COVID-19. The CDR3 runs from the conserved cysteine through the conserved F or W. D genes are given only for firm matches. Only part of the rows carry a size: once, few, many, or a class if the clone is expanded.

d_call	v_call	j_call	clone_size	cdr3_aa	cdr3_nt
TRBD1	TRBV15	TRBJ2-7	.	CATSGTDRVAYEQYF	TGTGCCACCAGCGGAACCGACAGGGTGGCCTACGAGCAGTACTTC
.	TRBV12-3/TRBV12-4	TRBJ1-1	.	CASTGQLNTEAFF	TGTGCCAGCACCGGACAGCTGAACACTGAAGCTTTCTTT
.	TRBV7-2	TRBJ2-7	once	CASSLADSSSYSYEQYF	TGTGCCAGCAGCTTAGCGGACAGTTCCTCCTACTCCTACGAGCAGTACTTC
.	TRBV28	TRBJ1-1	.	CASSLGGSRHEAFF	TGTGCCAGCAGTTTAGGTGGGAGCCGGCATGAAGCTTTCTTT
.	TRBV19	TRBJ1-6	.	CASSKGQGGPNSPLHF	TGTGCCAGTAGTAAAGGGCAGGGAGGACCAAATTCACCCCTCCACTTT
.	TRBV24-1	TRBJ1-2	.	CATSPAGVAYGYTF	TGTGCCACCAGTCCCGCGGGGGTGGCCTATGGCTACACCTTC
.	TRBV5-1	TRBJ2-3	.	CASSRSGEWGTDTQYF	TGCGCCAGCAGCCGGTCAGGGGAGTGGGGCACAGATACGCAGTATTTT
.	TRBV6-2/TRBV6-3	TRBJ1-6	few	CASSYPPGGSDNSPLHF	TGTGCCAGCAGTTATCCCCCCGGAGGGTCAGATAATTCACCCCTCCACTTT
TRBD1	TRBV19	TRBJ2-7	once	CASSARTGPIYEQYF	TGTGCCAGTAGTGCTCGGACAGGGCCGATCTACGAGCAGTACTTC
TRBD2	TRBV5-4	TRBJ2-5	.	CASSSSGGVETQYF	TGTGCCAGCAGCAGTAGCGGGGGGGTAGAGACCCAGTACTTC
TRBD1	TRBV5-1	TRBJ1-2	.	CASSDRPGGPYGYTF	TGCGCCAGCAGCGACAGACCAGGGGGACCCTATGGCTACACCTTC
TRBD1	TRBV19	TRBJ1-4	.	CASGQGGEKLFF	TGTGCCAGCGGACAGGGAGGAGAAAAACTGTTTTTT
TRBD1	TRBV19	TRBJ1-2	.	CASIPGQGARGYTF	TGTGCCAGTATTCCGGGACAGGGGGCGCGTGGCTACACCTTC
TRBD1	TRBV5-1	TRBJ2-5	.	CASSSSGTGGAETQYF	TGCGCCAGCAGCTCATCCGGGACAGGGGGGGCAGAGACCCAGTACTTC
.	TRBV5-1	TRBJ2-6	.	CASSLVTGIYSGANVLTF	TGCGCCAGCAGCTTGGTCACAGGGATTTACTCTGGGGCCAACGTCCTGACTTTC
.	TRBV6-5	TRBJ2-7	.	CASTKGGGRRNEQYF	TGTGCCAGCACCAAGGGGGGGGGCCGGCGCAACGAGCAGTACTTC
TRBD1	TRBV5-5	TRBJ1-2	.	CASSRGQGYGYTF	TGTGCCAGCAGCAGGGGACAGGGCTATGGCTACACCTTC
.	TRBV9	TRBJ2-2	.	CASSAPLDSGELFF	TGTGCCAGCAGCGCGCCCCTCGACAGCGGGGAGCTGTTTTTT
TRBD1	TRBV7-8	TRBJ1-1	.	CASSKSPGQGVTEAFF	TGTGCCAGCAGCAAGAGCCCGGGACAGGGGGTAACTGAAGCTTTCTTT
.	TRBV5-1	TRBJ2-5	.	CASSEDQETQYF	TGCGCCAGCAGCGAGGACCAAGAGACCCAGTACTTC
TRBD1	TRBV27	TRBJ1-1	.	CASSLSYGTGGTEAFF	TGTGCCAGCAGTTTATCGTACGGGACAGGGGGCACTGAAGCTTTCTTT
TRBD1	TRBV9	TRBJ1-1	.	CASSAGTGPGVNTEAFF	TGTGCCAGCAGCGCTGGGACAGGGCCGGGAGTGAACACTGAAGCTTTCTTT
.	TRBV19	TRBJ1-2	.	CASSMREPYGYTF	TGTGCCAGTAGTATGCGAGAACCTTATGGCTACACCTTC
.	TRBV24-1	TRBJ1-2	.	CATSNSRPPYGYTF	TGTGCCACCAGCAATTCTAGGCCCCCTTATGGCTACACCTTC
TRBD1	TRBV11-3	TRBJ2-7	.	CASSLGQGGEQYF	TGTGCCAGCAGCTTGGGACAGGGGGGGGAGCAGTACTTC
.	TRBV14	TRBJ2-7	many	CASSPRPAGVTYEQYF	TGTGCCAGCAGCCCACGGCCGGCAGGGGTAACCTACGAGCAGTACTTC
TRBD2	TRBV5-4	TRBJ2-3	.	CASSPRGLAGGPQYF	TGTGCCAGCAGCCCAAGGGGACTAGCGGGGGGCCCGCAGTATTTT
.	TRBV19	TRBJ1-2	.	CASSPGYGYTF	TGTGCCAGTAGTCCAGGGTACGGCTACACCTTC
.	TRBV6-6	TRBJ1-1	.	CASMGGLGNTEAFF	TGTGCCAGCATGGGGGGTCTGGGGAACACTGAAGCTTTCTTT
.	TRBV7-8	TRBJ1-1	.	CASSPSQGTSGAFF	TGTGCCAGCAGCCCCTCGCAGGGCACAAGTGGAGCTTTCTTT
.	TRBV19	TRBJ1-2	.	CASSKTTGSGYTF	TGTGCCAGTAGTAAGACCACAGGGAGTGGCTACACCTTC
.	TRBV19	TRBJ1-1	.	CATSDRLNTEAFF	TGTGCCACCTCCGACAGGCTGAACACTGAAGCTTTCTTT
.	TRBV28	TRBJ1-2	.	CASSPGGLRYGYTF	TGTGCCAGCAGCCCGGGAGGTCTGAGGTATGGCTACACCTTC
.	TRBV29-1	TRBJ1-2	.	CSVDRGDGYTF	TGCAGCGTTGACAGGGGTGATGGCTACACCTTC
.	TRBV6-1	TRBJ2-3	.	CASSEGPNKDTQYF	TGTGCCAGCAGTGAGGGGCCGAACAAGGATACGCAGTATTTT
TRBD1	TRBV5-1	TRBJ1-1	.	CASSLDGQGSNTEAFF	TGCGCCAGCAGCTTGGATGGACAGGGATCGAACACTGAAGCTTTCTTT
TRBD1	TRBV9	TRBJ1-6	.	CATARDSNSPLHF	TGTGCCACTGCCCGGGACAGTAATTCACCCCTCCACTTT
TRBD1	TRBV5-1	TRBJ1-4	.	CASSSGQGGEKLFF	TGCGCCAGCAGCTCGGGACAGGGAGGTGAAAAACTGTTTTTT
.	TRBV30	TRBJ1-2	.	CGQATNYGYTF	TGTGGGCAGGCCACTAACTATGGCTACACCTTC
.	TRBV5-1	TRBJ1-2	once	CASSTRPLPEEGYTF	TGCGCCAGCAGCACCAGACCTTTACCGGAGGAGGGCTACACCTTC
.	TRBV12-3/TRBV12-4	TRBJ1-2	few	CASSFGGGYTF	TGTGCCAGCAGTTTTGGCGGGGGCTACACCTTC
.	TRBV18	TRBJ1-4	.	CASSPTTGLWEKLFF	TGTGCCAGCTCACCGACGACAGGCCTTTGGGAAAAACTGTTTTTT
TRBD1	TRBV7-9	TRBJ1-5	.	CASRHGTGEDQPQHF	TGTGCCAGCAGACACGGGACAGGGGAGGATCAGCCCCAGCATTTT
.	TRBV5-1	TRBJ2-1	.	CASSWGSGPAYNEQFF	TGCGCCAGCAGCTGGGGGAGCGGGCCGGCCTACAATGAGCAGTTCTTC
TRBD2	TRBV7-3	TRBJ2-2	.	CASSLGIAGANTGELFF	TGTGCCAGCAGCTTAGGGATAGCGGGGGCAAACACCGGGGAGCTGTTTTTT
.	TRBV5-1	TRBJ1-4	few	CASSLALGEKLFF	TGCGCCAGCAGCTTGGCCTTGGGCGAAAAACTGTTTTTT
.	TRBV19	TRBJ1-3	.	CASSIPSSSGNTIYF	TGTGCCAGTAGTATCCCGAGTAGCTCTGGAAACACCATATATTTT
.	TRBV30	TRBJ2-3	few	CAWSTSFLSDTQYF	TGTGCCTGGAGTACTAGTTTTTTGTCAGATACGCAGTATTTT
TRBD1	TRBV5-8	TRBJ1-5	.	CASSSWDSSNQPQHF	TGTGCCAGCAGCTCGTGGGACAGTTCGAATCAGCCCCAGCATTTT
TRBD1	TRBV6-5	TRBJ1-1	.	CASSYRGQANTEAFF	TGTGCCAGCAGTTACAGGGGACAGGCGAACACTGAAGCTTTCTTT
TRBD1	TRBV25-1	TRBJ1-1	.	CASSPRTGDTEAFF	TGTGCCAGCAGTCCGCGGACAGGGGACACTGAAGCTTTCTTT
TRBD2	TRBV11-3	TRBJ2-7	once	CASSISGGAREQYF	TGTGCCAGCAGTATTAGCGGGGGGGCCAGAGAGCAGTACTTC
TRBD1	TRBV7-3	TRBJ1-1	.	CASSLQGAGGGTEAFF	TGTGCCAGCAGCTTACAGGGGGCCGGTGGCGGCACTGAAGCTTTCTTT
.	TRBV7-3	TRBJ1-6	.	CVSSAQGERNSPLHF	TGTGTCAGCAGCGCACAGGGAGAGCGGAATTCACCCCTCCACTTT